The rows below give T cell receptor beta chains drawn from one sample of a study of early T cells in non-severe SARS-CoV-2 infection. One entry per CDR3 protein, called by TCRdb with MiXCR from the 5' RACE reads. The sample holds about 60,000 distinct CDR3 sequences; over 10% are singletons and the top ten take around 4.7%. Sequenced: whole blood. These receptor sequences come from an adult who was a healthcare worker with PCR-confirmed SARS-CoV-2 infection or an uninfected control (not recorded which). The CDR3 runs from the conserved cysteine through the conserved F or W. The D gene is left open where the match is weak. Some rows mark clone size as missing; the rest say once, few, many or name a class of expanded clone.

j_call v_call clone_size d_call cdr3_aa cdr3_nt
TRBJ2-1 TRBV5-6 few TRBD2 CASTRASGRNNEQFF TGTGCCAGCACCCGGGCTAGCGGGAGGAACAATGAGCAGTTCTTC
TRBJ2-1 TRBV4-1 few TRBD2 CASSQDRTSGSWSNEQFF TGCGCCAGCAGCCAAGATAGGACTAGCGGGAGTTGGTCCAATGAGCAGTTCTTC
TRBJ2-1 TRBV6-1 . . CASDRGSSYNEQFF TGTGCCAGCGATAGGGGAAGCTCCTACAATGAGCAGTTCTTC
TRBJ1-6 TRBV7-9 few TRBD1 CASSSGQGDLTPLHF TGTGCCAGCAGTTCCGGACAGGGCGATCTCACACCCCTCCACTTT
TRBJ2-7 TRBV12-2 many . CASRPITGERYEQYF TGTGCAAGTCGCCCAATTACAGGGGAACGGTACGAGCAGTACTTC
TRBJ2-1 TRBV7-6 few . CASSLMTIYNEQFF TGTGCCAGCAGCTTGATGACCATATACAATGAGCAGTTCTTC
TRBJ2-6 TRBV11-2 few . CASSLTGRASGANVLTF TGTGCCAGCAGCTTGACGGGCCGGGCCTCTGGGGCCAACGTCCTGACTTTC
TRBJ2-2 TRBV18 . . CASQADRMNTGELFF TGTGCCAGCCAAGCAGATAGGATGAACACCGGGGAGCTGTTTTTT
TRBJ2-1 TRBV7-9 many . CASTSGETYNEQFF TGTGCCAGCACCTCGGGAGAGACCTACAATGAGCAGTTCTTC
TRBJ2-4 TRBV29-1 . . CSALTDIQYF TGCAGCGCCCTAACCGACATTCAGTACTTC
TRBJ1-3 TRBV10-3 few . CAISESRRDSGNTIYF TGTGCCATCAGTGAGTCTAGGAGGGACTCTGGAAACACCATATATTTT
TRBJ1-2 TRBV18 many . CASSPKDGTNYGYTF TGTGCCAGCTCACCAAAGGACGGAACTAACTATGGCTACACCTTC
TRBJ1-1 TRBV11-2 . . CASSANSEREAFF TGTGCCAGCAGCGCTAACAGCGAACGTGAAGCTTTCTTT
TRBJ1-6 TRBV10-3 . . CAISQGKSTRDSPLHF TGTGCCATCAGTCAAGGGAAATCGACCCGGGATTCACCCCTCCACTTT
TRBJ2-1 TRBV29-1 many TRBD2 CSVAQTSGPNNEQFF TGCAGCGTTGCCCAGACTAGCGGCCCTAACAATGAGCAGTTCTTC